This T cell receptor beta chain was observed in a study of early T cells in non-severe SARS-CoV-2 infection. Study background: Chains stayed unpaired after sequencing of bulk RNA from unsorted whole blood.

Attachment of unique molecular identifiers to individual cDNA molecules was performed. Using its own MiXCR run on the 5' RACE reads, TCRdb lists one record per CDR3 protein. Of some 80,000 distinct CDR3 sequences listed, roughly 12% were seen once; the top ten hold around 3.5%. This clonotype was detected only a few times. Trimming cost V 8 bases and J 4 bases; bases outside gene matches: 7. The CDR3 consists of 14 residues. Germline loops: CDR1 MDHEN, CDR2 SYDVKM. V gene TRBV28 combines with J gene TRBJ2-1; 8 nucleotides align to TRBD1. Sequences were obtained from whole blood. The receptor comes from an adult who was a healthcare worker with PCR-confirmed SARS-CoV-2 infection or an uninfected control (not recorded which). CDR3 residues: CASLDRGGYNEQFF. Written as DNA, the CDR3 is TGTGCCAGCCTTGACAGGGGTGGATACAATGAGCAGTTCTTC.